Following are 28 T cell receptor beta chains from one sample sequenced in a study of OX40 agonist ivuxolimab in advanced cancers. The method was immunoSEQ multiplex PCR; TCRdb's version includes in-frame clones alone and lacks a portion of them. The sample lists fewer than 85,000 clones, approximately 83% occurring once. The sample in question was CD4+ or CD8+ T cells sorted from blood, obtained in a trial of the OX40 agonist ivuxolimab. The source of these receptors is an adult with an advanced solid tumor such as melanoma, head and neck, liver or kidney cancer.

The genes are TRBV11-1 and TRBJ2-3; D is unclear. CDR1 is SGHAT, CDR2 FQDESV, per germline (reference sequence). V lost 2 bases, J lost 6 bases, and 3 bases lay in between. The CDR3 runs 11 residues. The CDR3 sequence: CASSLSDTQYF. The DNA for the CDR3 is TGTGCCAGCAGCTTATCCGATACGCAGTATTTT.

V and J are TRBV28 and TRBJ2-1; 7 nucleotides match TRBD2. This CDR3 comprises 15 residues. Trimming took 6 bases from V and 6 from J; bases not matched to a gene: 11. In germline, CDR1 is MDHEN, CDR2 SYDVKM. For the CDR3, the DNA is TGTGCCAGCAGCCCCTTGCGCGGGGGACGCAATGAGCAGTTCTTC. This translates into CASSPLRGGRNEQFF. Together with reference TRBV28 and TRBJ2-1, the CDR3 gives the full variable domain: DVKVTQSSRYLVKRTGEKVFLECVQDMDHENMFWYRQDPGLGLRLIYFSYDVKMKEKGDIPEGYSVSREKKERFSLILESASTNQTSMYLCASSPLRGGRNEQFFGPGTRLTVL.

V usage is TRBV30 and J usage is TRBJ2-3, with 10 bases fitting TRBD1. Trimming at V came to 8 bases and at J to 4 bases, leaving 9 bases not matched to a gene. This CDR3 region has 14 residues. Germline values: CDR1 GTSNPN, CDR2 SVGIG (reference sequence). The CDR3 DNA is TGTGCCAAAGAGTCCGGACAGGGGGCAGATACGCAGTATTTT. As protein: CAKESGQGADTQYF. Filled out from reference TRBV30 and TRBJ2-3, the complete variable domain reads SQTIHQWPATLVQPVGSPLSLECTVEGTSNPNLYWYRQAAGRGLQLLFYSVGIGQISSEVPQNLSASRPQDRQFILSSKKLLLSDSGFYLCAKESGQGADTQYFGPGTRLTVL.

The chain uses TRBV5-1 and TRBJ2-2, with unresolved D. Germline loops: CDR1 SGHRS, CDR2 YFSETQ. This CDR3 comprises 15 residues. V lost 5 bases and J 3 bases, leaving 14 bases between the germline ends. Here the CDR3 DNA reads TGCGCCAGCAGAGGTTCCGGGTCGGACACCGGGGAGCTGTTTTTT. As protein: CASRGSGSDTGELFF.

This sequence joins TRBV12-2 and TRBJ2-7; the D call of TRBD2 is as the table states it, not checked on the DNA. TRBV12-2 is reported as a pseudogene. The CDR3 contains 16 residues. CDR3 loop: CASRGASGKSSYEQYF. The CDR3 DNA reads as TGTGCAAGTCGCGGAGCCAGCGGGAAGAGCTCCTACGAGCAGTACTTC.

This rearrangement joins TRBV19 to TRBJ2-1, with D possibly matching TRBD1 (5 bases). Germline values: CDR1 LNHDA, CDR2 SQIVND (reference sequence). V gave up 7 bases and J gave up 6 bases, with 7 bases separating them. This CDR3 has 11 amino acids. CDR3 region: CASMGLNEQFF. The CDR3, as DNA: TGTGCCAGTATGGGGCTCAATGAGCAGTTCTTC. Based on the CDR3 plus reference TRBV19 and TRBJ2-1, the full variable domain is DGGITQSPKYLFRKEGQNVTLSCEQNLNHDAMYWYRQDPGQGLRLIYYSQIVNDFQKGDIAEGYSVSREKKESFPLTVTSAQKNPTAFYLCASMGLNEQFFGPGTRLTVL.

In its sample, this clone was seen a few times. The chain links TRBV18 to TRBJ2-5, with unresolved D. The CDR3 is 11 residues long. From germline, CDR1 is KGHSH and CDR2 LQKENI. Deletions cut 5 bases from V and 5 bases from J, with 6 bases between. CDR3 bases: TGTGCCAGCTCATTACGGGAGACCCAGTACTTC. It specifies CASSLRETQYF.

The gene calls are TRBV6-6 and TRBJ1-1; weak D call: TRBD1 (5 bases). Germline V gene sequence: CDR1 MNHNY, CDR2 SVGAGI (reference sequence). This CDR3 has 14 amino acids. Trimming took 2 bases from V and 11 from J, leaving 18 bases between them. In DNA, the CDR3 is TGTGCCAGCAGTTACCGCGGGACGCCACAGGAGGCTTTCTTT. Residues: CASSYRGTPQEAFF.

This clone was observed a few times. This chain uses TRBV19 with TRBJ1-2, with no clear D. The V gene lost 9 bases and the J gene lost 9 bases, with 17 bases spanning the gap. Germline loops: CDR1 LNHDA, CDR2 SQIVND (reference sequence). This CDR3 is built from 12 residues. CDR3 protein: CASSIPPMSYTF. CDR3 sequence (DNA): TGTGCCAGCTCGATTCCGCCTATGAGCTACACCTTC.

This chain uses TRBV30 with TRBJ2-3; D perhaps matches TRBD2 (5 bases). V was clipped by 0 bases and J by 6 bases, with 13 bases between them. CDR1 is GTSNPN and CDR2 is SVGIG in the germline V gene (reference sequence). The CDR3 sequence is 14 residues long. CDR3 amino acids: CAWSVLGSMDTQYF. CDR3 in DNA: TGTGCCTGGAGTGTACTAGGGTCTATGGATACGCAGTATTTT.

The chain couples TRBV6-6 to TRBJ2-7; the match to TRBD1 covers 9 bases. This CDR3 region has 15 residues. CDR1 is MNHNY and CDR2 is SVGAGI in the germline V gene (reference sequence). V shed 4 bases, J shed 5 bases, and the junction held 9 bases outside the gene matches. CDR3 sequence: CASSWAGQGSHEQYF. Written as DNA, the CDR3 is TGTGCCAGCAGTTGGGCGGGACAGGGATCCCACGAGCAGTACTTC.

The chain is built from TRBV7-9 and TRBJ1-2; 8 nucleotides align to TRBD1. V gave up 2 bases and J gave up 4 bases; unmatched junction bases: 6. The germline gives CDR1 SEHNR, CDR2 FQNEAQ (reference sequence). This CDR3 is 15 amino acids long. CDR3 sequence reads: CASSLQGARGYGYTF. The CDR3 region has the DNA TGTGCCAGCAGCTTACAGGGGGCGAGGGGCTATGGCTACACCTTC.

The CDR3 DNA reads TGCGCCAGCAGGTCGGCAGGGAGTAGCACAGATACGCAGTATTTT. Translated, it gives CASRSAGSSTDTQYF. This chain connects TRBV5-1 to TRBJ2-3, with D possibly being TRBD1 or TRBD2 (5 bases each). The ends were cut back, 5 bases at V and 0 bases at J, with 13 bases in the middle. The CDR3 runs 15 residues. Germline lookup yields CDR1 SGHRS and CDR2 YFSETQ.

This chain joins TRBV28 and TRBJ2-3; tentatively, D is TRBD1 (5 bases). CDR1 and CDR2 (germline): MDHEN, SYDVKM. The CDR3 loop spans 14 amino acids. The ends were cut back, 5 bases at V and 4 bases at J, with 13 bases in the middle. DNA for the CDR3: TGTGCCAGCAGTCTCCCCCGACAGCCAGATACGCAGTATTTT. Encoded protein: CASSLPRQPDTQYF. The full variable domain, its missing parts supplied by reference TRBV28 and TRBJ2-3, is DVKVTQSSRYLVKRTGEKVFLECVQDMDHENMFWYRQDPGLGLRLIYFSYDVKMKEKGDIPEGYSVSREKKERFSLILESASTNQTSMYLCASSLPRQPDTQYFGPGTRLTVL.

The J gene is TRBJ1-5, the V gene TRBV5-4; 11 nucleotides line up with TRBD1. The trim removed 2 bases at V and 3 bases at J, leaving 10 bases unmatched. The CDR3 sequence is 18 residues long. The V gene's germline CDR1 is SGHNT and CDR2 YYREEE (reference sequence). The CDR3 reads CASSLFRTGGRVNQPQHF. In nucleotides, the CDR3 is TGTGCCAGCAGCTTATTTCGGACAGGGGGCCGAGTCAATCAGCCCCAGCATTTT.

The chain has TRBV28 and TRBJ1-5, with 9 nucleotides matching TRBD1. The junction had 6 bases not matched to a gene; V was cut back by 4 bases and J by 5 bases. Germline-derived CDR1 and CDR2 are MDHEN and SYDVKM. The CDR3 is made up of 15 amino acids. In DNA, the CDR3 is TGTGCCAGCAGTTCCCGGGACAGGGAAGATCAGCCCCAGCATTTT. It codes for CASSSRDREDQPQHF. Complete variable domain (other parts from reference TRBV28 and TRBJ1-5): DVKVTQSSRYLVKRTGEKVFLECVQDMDHENMFWYRQDPGLGLRLIYFSYDVKMKEKGDIPEGYSVSREKKERFSLILESASTNQTSMYLCASSSRDREDQPQHFGDGTRLSIL.

This chain joins TRBV5-1 and TRBJ2-7; TRBD1 might be the D (6 bases). V was pared by 4 bases and J by 4 bases, with 15 bases between. The CDR3 has 14 amino acids. The germline V gene encodes CDR1 SGHRS and CDR2 YFSETQ. CDR3 sequence: CASSSPGQSYEQYF. The CDR3 bases are TGCGCCAGCAGCAGCCCCGGACAGTCGTACGAGCAGTACTTC.

This clone was recorded once. V usage is TRBV4-1 and J usage is TRBJ2-1; D might be TRBD1 (8 bases). Per the germline V gene, CDR1 is MGHRA and CDR2 is YSYEKL. Trimming stripped 4 bases from V and 4 bases from J, with 20 bases between. CDR3 length: 17 residues. The CDR3 is CASSRRGGQANYNEQFF. CDR3 in DNA: TGCGCCAGCAGCCGCCGCGGGGGACAGGCTAATTACAATGAGCAGTTCTTC.

The chain uses TRBV20-1 and TRBJ1-2, with no clear D. This CDR3 has 11 residues. The V and J ends lost 1 base and 4 bases respectively, with 4 bases between them. Germline V gene sequence: CDR1 DFQATT, CDR2 SNEGSKA (reference sequence). CDR3 sequence: CSARAFYGYTF. The CDR3 nucleotides are TGCAGTGCTAGAGCCTTCTATGGCTACACCTTC.

V usage is TRBV21-1 and J usage is TRBJ2-7; the table's D call, TRBD2, was not checked against the DNA. TRBV21-1 represents a pseudogene. CDR3 length: 16 residues. CDR3 amino acids: CASSNCGRGGAYEQYF. The DNA for the CDR3 is TGTGCCAGCAGCAACTGTGGGAGGGGAGGGGCCTACGAGCAGTACTTC.

The chain carries TRBV15 and TRBJ2-2; 10 nucleotides align to TRBD2. Germline CDR1 is LNHNV and CDR2 is YYDKDF (reference sequence). This CDR3 comprises 17 residues. V dropped 1 base and J dropped 5; count of bases not matched to a gene: 7. The CDR3 DNA sequence: TGTGCCACCAGCAGAGGGAGGCTAGCGGGAGATACCGGGGAGCTGTTTTTT. Amino acid sequence: CATSRGRLAGDTGELFF.

This rearrangement joins TRBV19 to TRBJ1-4, with D possibly TRBD1 on 5 matching bases. Germline V lookup: CDR1 LNHDA, CDR2 SQIVND (reference sequence). The CDR3 spans 15 residues. V was clipped by 3 bases and J by 7 bases, with 15 bases between them. The CDR3 sequence is CASSISDSEFEKLFF. The CDR3 DNA is TGTGCCAGTAGTATCTCTGACAGCGAATTTGAAAAACTGTTTTTT.

The rearrangement uses TRBV28 and TRBJ2-3; D is possibly TRBD2 (5 bases). Looked up from germline, CDR1 is MDHEN and CDR2 is SYDVKM. The CDR3 totals 16 residues. V was cut by 7 bases and J by 3 bases, with 20 bases left in between. CDR3 in amino acids: CASTPLEVLVTDTQYF. CDR3 nucleotides: TGTGCCAGCACCCCCTTGGAGGTCCTGGTGACAGATACGCAGTATTTT.

The chain has TRBV18 and TRBJ2-7; D is possibly TRBD1 or TRBD2 (5 bases each). CDR1 is KGHSH, CDR2 LQKENI, per germline. The CDR3 runs 15 residues. Trimming removed 5 bases at V and 3 bases at J, with 17 bases between. CDR3: CASSRTRGPLYEQYF. DNA for the CDR3: TGTGCCAGCTCAAGAACCCGGGGACCGCTCTACGAGCAGTACTTC.

The J gene is TRBJ2-5, the V gene TRBV7-9, with 10 bases matching TRBD1. V lost 5 bases and J lost 2; bases outside the gene matches: 8. The germline V gene encodes CDR1 SEHNR and CDR2 FQNEAQ (reference sequence). This CDR3 spans 16 amino acids. The CDR3 nucleotides are TGTGCCAGCAGCCCGGGACAGGGGACCCATCAAGAGACCCAGTACTTC. Its protein product is CASSPGQGTHQETQYF.

Worth noting for this clone: The sample contains more than one DNA sequence encoding this CDR3. The chain is built from TRBV5-1 and TRBJ2-1, with D unclear. The CDR3 loop spans 14 amino acids. V lost 0 bases to trimming and J lost 0 bases, with 4 bases between them. Germline values: CDR1 SGHRS, CDR2 YFSETQ. The DNA of the CDR3 is TGCGCCAGCAGCTTGGGTAGCTCCTACAATGAGCAGTTCTTC. Protein: CASSLGSSYNEQFF.

This chain joins TRBV5-3 and TRBJ1-3; D is perhaps TRBD1 (6 bases). TRBV5-3 is an ORF; its function is uncertain. The CDR3 sequence is 12 residues long. In DNA, the CDR3 is TGTGCTCGGACAGTCTCTGGAAACACCATATATTTT. This codes for CARTVSGNTIYF.

This chain links TRBV6-1 with TRBJ2-5; no definite D call. The CDR3 totals 12 residues. Germline V gives CDR1 MNHNS, CDR2 SASEGT. Trimming took off 7 bases at V and 1 base at J, with 7 bases between the two ends. In nucleotides, the CDR3 is TGTGCCAGCACAGCAGTCCAAGAGACCCAGTACTTC. Protein product: CASTAVQETQYF.